This T cell receptor beta chain was captured in a study of blood T cell repertoires in COVID-19. The overall study: The United States, Italy and Spain provided the acute and convalescent COVID-19 samples. In each case, the material was cDNA or gDNA derived from T cells, B-cell-depleted T cells, or PBMCs.

Original analysis: Amplification of reference gene primers provided the estimated nucleated cell counts. Sequenced by immunoSEQ multiplex PCR; TCRdb stores in-frame clones only, minus some. The V and J calls and clone size are taken from that table; D and trimming were inferred from the DNA. Found here are 200,000 to 250,000 clones, about 86% of them singletons; the top ten hold roughly 2.4%. Per the germline V gene, CDR1 is ENHRY and CDR2 is SYGVKD. V was clipped by 3 bases and J by 2 bases, with 8 bases between them. The CDR3 spans 13 residues. The rearrangement uses TRBV10-3 and TRBJ2-7; D perhaps matches TRBD1 (6 bases). The sample taken for sequencing was peripheral blood. This receptor was taken from a woman aged 60 to 75 with acute or convalescent COVID-19. CDR3 DNA: TGTGCCATCAGTGAATACAGGGCCTACGAGCAGTACTTC. Its protein product is CAISEYRAYEQYF.